A selection of T cell receptor beta chains follows, all from one sample in a study of control samples from healthy donors and cancer patients. The assay was immunoSEQ multiplex PCR, and TCRdb's table has in-frame clones only and misses some. The sample carries roughly 59,000 clones, roughly 90% recorded once. Sequencing input: PBMCs. The receptor source for this set is a man aged 40-49 years with colorectal cancer. The CDR3 runs from the conserved cysteine through the conserved F or W. D genes are given only for firm matches. Size values are once, few and many counts, or a class for expanded clones, and some rows have none.

j_call d_call v_call clone_size cdr3_aa cdr3_nt
TRBJ2-7 NA TRBV9 NA CASSANSYEQYF TGTGCCAGCAGCGCCAACAGCTACGAGCAGTACTTC
TRBJ2-7 NA TRBV12-3/TRBV12-4 NA CASSPRGVGEQYF TGTGCCAGCAGTCCTAGGGGGGTCGGCGAGCAGTACTTC
TRBJ1-1 NA TRBV5-1 NA CASSLPTQSTNTEAFF TGCGCCAGCAGCCTTCCCACACAATCGACAAACACTGAAGCTTTCTTT
TRBJ2-5 NA TRBV2 NA CASRKGVSETQYF TGTGCCAGCAGGAAGGGGGTGTCGGAGACCCAGTACTTC
TRBJ1-4 NA TRBV7-2 NA CASSLAGVGEKLFF TGTGCCAGCAGCTTAGCAGGGGTTGGTGAAAAACTGTTTTTT
TRBJ1-2 NA TRBV2 NA CASSEQGGPYGYTF TGTGCCAGCAGTGAACAGGGAGGCCCTTATGGCTACACCTTC
TRBJ1-6 NA TRBV4-1 NA CASSQDDLRGSPLHF TGCGCCAGCAGCCAAGATGACCTACGGGGTTCACCCCTCCACTTT
TRBJ2-6 NA TRBV9 NA CASSVEDSGANVLTF TGTGCCAGCAGCGTAGAGGATTCTGGGGCCAACGTCCTGACTTTC
TRBJ1-2 NA TRBV7-2 NA CASSLRQDYGYTF TGTGCCAGCAGCCTAAGACAGGACTATGGCTACACCTTC
TRBJ2-2 NA TRBV28 NA CASSFRQGDTGELFF TGTGCCAGCAGTTTTCGGCAGGGAGACACCGGGGAGCTGTTTTTT
TRBJ1-2 NA TRBV19 once CASTSTDRYNYGYTF TGTGCCAGTACCAGCACCGACAGATATAACTATGGCTACACCTTC
TRBJ2-1 NA TRBV7-2 NA CASILRPGVDEQFF TGTGCCAGCATTCTAAGGCCAGGGGTGGATGAGCAGTTCTTC
TRBJ2-2 NA TRBV27 NA CASSIIASGELFF TGTGCCAGCAGTATAATAGCCAGCGGGGAGCTGTTTTTT
TRBJ2-3 NA TRBV19 NA CASSITGAGTDTQYF TGTGCCAGTAGTATTACGGGGGCGGGCACAGATACGCAGTATTTT
TRBJ2-3 TRBD2 TRBV9 NA CASSSGAQRGGPDTQYF TGTGCCAGCAGCTCAGGGGCCCAGCGGGGGGGCCCAGATACGCAGTATTTT
TRBJ1-1 NA TRBV4-2 NA CASSEPQGPTEAFF TGTGCCAGCAGCGAGCCACAGGGCCCCACTGAAGCTTTCTTT
TRBJ2-5 NA TRBV4-2 NA CASSLVYHRGTGKETQYF TGTGCCAGCAGCCTCGTTTACCACCGGGGAACTGGGAAGGAGACCCAGTACTTC
TRBJ2-1 NA TRBV24-1 NA CATSETGTRSYNEQFF TGTGCCACCAGTGAGACCGGGACACGCTCCTACAATGAGCAGTTCTTC
TRBJ1-2 NA TRBV6-5 NA CASSPGLYGYTF TGTGCCAGCAGTCCAGGGCTCTATGGCTACACCTTC
TRBJ1-1 NA TRBV7-9 NA CASGKGSGNTEAFF TGTGCCAGCGGAAAGGGGTCGGGGAACACTGAAGCTTTCTTT
TRBJ1-6 TRBD1 TRBV18 once CASSPLGQGATTGRALHF TGTGCCAGCTCACCATTGGGACAGGGGGCTACCACCGGGAGGGCCCTCCACTTT
TRBJ1-2 NA TRBV30 few CAWSVYGVKDGYTF TGTGCCTGGAGTGTTTACGGAGTAAAAGATGGCTACACCTTC
TRBJ2-3 NA TRBV24-1 NA CATSVGNPGTDTQYF TGTGCCACCAGTGTAGGGAATCCTGGCACAGATACGCAGTATTTT
TRBJ2-3 NA TRBV15 NA CATSREVQGGYISTDTQYF TGTGCCACCAGCAGAGAAGTGCAGGGGGGGTACATTAGCACAGATACGCAGTATTTT
TRBJ2-1 TRBD2 TRBV11-3 NA CASSLDGGTYHNEQFF TGTGCCAGCAGCTTAGACGGGGGGACCTACCACAATGAGCAGTTCTTC
TRBJ2-1 TRBD1 TRBV6-1 once CASSPPGTGVGIMFF TGTGCCAGCAGTCCCCCAGGGACAGGGGTGGGGATAATGTTCTTC
TRBJ1-1 NA TRBV11-2 NA CASSFSGRGTEAFF TGTGCCAGCAGCTTTTCCGGAAGGGGCACTGAAGCTTTCTTT
TRBJ2-1 NA TRBV4-3 NA CASSQDSGTYNEQFF TGCGCCAGCAGCCAAGATTCGGGGACGTACAATGAGCAGTTCTTC
TRBJ2-7 TRBD1 TRBV5-1 NA CASSLLGTGAEQYF TGCGCCAGCAGCCTGTTAGGGACAGGGGCCGAGCAGTACTTC
TRBJ2-1 NA TRBV15 NA CATSRGPIDEQFF TGTGCCACCAGCAGAGGGCCAATAGATGAGCAGTTCTTC
TRBJ1-2 NA TRBV9 few CASSVNENYGYTF TGTGCCAGCAGCGTAAATGAAAACTATGGCTACACCTTC
TRBJ2-7 NA TRBV10-1 NA CAGGQGLVYEQYF TGCGCCGGCGGACAAGGACTGGTCTACGAGCAGTACTTC
TRBJ2-3 NA TRBV21-1 NA CASSTPWQQGVYTDTQYF TGTGCCAGCAGCACCCCCTGGCAGCAGGGGGTCTACACAGATACGCAGTATTTT
TRBJ2-7 TRBD1 TRBV7-3 NA CASSPGQGVSYEQYF TGTGCCAGCAGCCCGGGACAGGGGGTTTCCTACGAGCAGTACTTC
TRBJ2-2 TRBD1 TRBV9 NA CASSGRPTGGTGELFF TGTGCCAGCAGCGGTAGGCCGACAGGGGGCACCGGGGAGCTGTTTTTT
TRBJ1-2 TRBD1 TRBV2 NA CASSRRDSNYGYTF TGTGCCAGCAGTAGAAGGGACAGTAACTATGGCTACACCTTC
TRBJ2-5 TRBD2 TRBV2 NA CASSSPGGTQYF TGTGCCAGCAGTTCACCGGGAGGAACCCAGTACTTC
TRBJ1-3 NA TRBV9 once CASSASGYSGNTIYF TGTGCCAGCAGCGCCTCAGGCTACTCTGGAAACACCATATATTTT
TRBJ2-7 NA TRBV18 NA CASSPARGALEQYF TGTGCCAGCTCACCAGCACGGGGGGCCCTTGAGCAGTACTTC
TRBJ2-7 TRBD2 TRBV5-1 NA CASSLGLAGEQYF TGCGCCAGCAGCTTGGGACTAGCGGGCGAGCAGTACTTC